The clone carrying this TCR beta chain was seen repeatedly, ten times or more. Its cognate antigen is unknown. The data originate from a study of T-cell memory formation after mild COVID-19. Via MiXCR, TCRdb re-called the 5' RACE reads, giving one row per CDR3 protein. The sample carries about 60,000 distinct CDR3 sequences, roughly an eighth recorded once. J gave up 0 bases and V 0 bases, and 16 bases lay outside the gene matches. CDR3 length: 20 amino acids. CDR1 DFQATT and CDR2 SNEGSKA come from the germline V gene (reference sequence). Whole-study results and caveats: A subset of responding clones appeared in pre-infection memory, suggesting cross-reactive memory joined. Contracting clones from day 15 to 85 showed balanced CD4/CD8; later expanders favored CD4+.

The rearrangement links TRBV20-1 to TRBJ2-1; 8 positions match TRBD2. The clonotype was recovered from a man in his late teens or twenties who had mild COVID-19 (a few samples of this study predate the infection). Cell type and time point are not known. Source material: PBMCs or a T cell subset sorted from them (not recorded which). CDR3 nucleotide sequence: TGCAGTGCTAGAGATCCTACCGGCGGGGGGCCGAGGAGCTCCTACAATGAGCAGTTCTTC. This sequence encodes CSARDPTGGGPRSSYNEQFF.